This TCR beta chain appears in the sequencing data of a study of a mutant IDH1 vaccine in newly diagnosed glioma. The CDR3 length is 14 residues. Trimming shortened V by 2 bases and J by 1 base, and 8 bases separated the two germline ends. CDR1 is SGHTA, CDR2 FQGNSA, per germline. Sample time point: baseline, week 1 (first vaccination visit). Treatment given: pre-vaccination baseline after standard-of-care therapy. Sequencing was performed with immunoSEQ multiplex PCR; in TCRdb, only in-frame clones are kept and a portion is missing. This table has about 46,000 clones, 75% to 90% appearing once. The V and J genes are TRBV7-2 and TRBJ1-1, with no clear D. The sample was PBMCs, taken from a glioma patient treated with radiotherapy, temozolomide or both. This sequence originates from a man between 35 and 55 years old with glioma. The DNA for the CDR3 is TGTGCCAGCAGCTTATTCGGCCCGAACACTGAAGCTTTCTTT. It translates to CASSLFGPNTEAFF.